The 8 T cell receptor beta chains below were found in one sample sequenced in a study of T cell repertoires in cytomegalovirus infection (dated by TCRdb to the late 2010s). This sample was sequenced with an Illumina HiSeq 1500. Clones were called with MiXCR by TCRdb after fastp trimmed the public reads at Q25, and only in-frame beta chains were retained. Rows with one shared CDR3 protein collapse into an entry with the most common genes and DNA. The sample records around 530,000 distinct CDR3 sequences, approximately 15% of which are singletons. The ten largest make up more than 20% of the sample. The sample consisted of CD8+ T cells from PBMCs. These receptors all come from a human donor in good health (CMV status not recorded). Some clones in this sample may be carry-over from other donors' samples.

On this clonotype itself: One end of the junction fails to match germline, which may point to a read error. The chain links TRBV5-1 to TRBJ2-7, with 9 bases that match TRBD2. The germline V gene has CDR1 SGHRS and CDR2 YFSETQ. This CDR3 contains 13 residues. CDR3: CASSEGLAYEQYF. The CDR3 region has the DNA TGTGCCAGCAGTGAAGGACTAGCGTACGAGCAGTACTTC.

This clonotype appeared many times. V and J are TRBV7-3 and TRBJ2-4, with 8 positions matching TRBD2. Germline V gene lookup returns CDR1 SGHTA and CDR2 FQGTGA. The CDR3 sequence is 13 residues long. Losses at the gene ends were 1 base for V and 8 bases for J; bases not matched to a gene: 1. In DNA, the CDR3 is TGTGCCAGCAGCTTAAACGGGAGGGACATTCAGTACTTC. Translated, it gives CASSLNGRDIQYF.

CDR3 sequence (DNA): TGTGCCAGCAAAAACTCAGGGTATAGCTCCTACGAGCAGTACTTC. This codes for CASKNSGYSSYEQYF. This sequence joins TRBV27 and TRBJ2-7, with D possibly matching TRBD1 (5 bases). V lost 7 bases and J 0 bases, leaving 16 bases between the germline ends. Germline CDR1 is MNHEY and CDR2 is SMNVEV (reference sequence). The CDR3 has 15 residues.

This clonotype has a count of ten or more. The chain uses TRBV7-6 and TRBJ2-7; D uncertain. Trimming left V 1 base short and J 0 bases short, with 10 bases between. CDR3 length equals 15 residues. The germline V gene encodes CDR1 SGHVS and CDR2 FNYEAQ. The CDR3 sequence: CASSLEVGTSYEQYF. CDR3 sequence (DNA): TGTGCCAGCAGCTTAGAGGTGGGTACCTCCTACGAGCAGTACTTC.

The table lists this clonotype with a few counts. J is TRBJ1-6 and V is TRBV28; D ambiguous. This CDR3 spans 11 amino acids. Germline V gene lookup returns CDR1 MDHEN and CDR2 SYDVKM. Trimming removed 6 bases at V and 14 bases at J, with 11 bases between. CDR3 sequence: CASSLPGALHF. The CDR3 DNA reads TGTGCCAGCAGCCTTCCCGGGGCCCTCCACTTT. The whole variable domain, filled in from reference TRBV28 and TRBJ1-6, reads DVKVTQSSRYLVKRTGEKVFLECVQDMDHENMFWYRQDPGLGLRLIYFSYDVKMKEKGDIPEGYSVSREKKERFSLILESASTNQTSMYLCASSLPGALHFGNGTRLTVT.

This clonotype was recorded many times. The chain recombines TRBV7-6 with TRBJ1-3, with D possibly matching TRBD1 (6 bases). The V end lost 3 bases, the J end lost 0 bases, and 9 bases lay between the germline ends. CDR1 SGHVS and CDR2 FNYEAQ come from the germline V gene. This CDR3 has 15 residues. The CDR3 protein is CASSFGQSSGNTIYF. CDR3 in DNA: TGTGCCAGCAGCTTCGGACAGAGCTCTGGAAACACCATATATTTT.

This clonotype came up many times. V usage is TRBV28 and J usage is TRBJ2-5, with 8 bases that match TRBD1. J lost 1 base, V lost 3 bases, and 4 bases had no gene match. Germline loops: CDR1 MDHEN, CDR2 SYDVKM. The CDR3 is 15 amino acids. CDR3 region: CASSFGTGLQETQYF. CDR3 bases: TGTGCCAGCAGTTTTGGGACAGGCCTCCAAGAGACCCAGTACTTC.

The sample holds a few counts of this clonotype. CDR3 bases: TGCAGTGCTAGAGATCGGAGGGGGGCTCGAATTGACTATGGCTACACCTTC. This encodes CSARDRRGARIDYGYTF. The J gene is TRBJ1-2, the V gene TRBV20-1; maybe TRBD1 (6 bases). V lost 0 bases and J lost 3, with 20 bases in between. The CDR3 consists of 17 residues. Germline CDR1 is DFQATT and CDR2 is SNEGSKA (reference sequence).